Below are 32 T cell receptor beta chains sequenced from a single sample in a study of chemoradiotherapy in HPV16-positive cancers. Data came from immunoSEQ multiplex PCR; TCRdb stores just in-frame clones and leaves some out. This sample yields more than 10,000 clones, of which over 75% are seen a single time; 5% to 7% belongs to the top ten. Sequenced here: blood, sampled from a patient who underwent chemoradiotherapy. These receptors came from a human donor with HPV-associated anogenital cancer.

This chain connects TRBV9 to TRBJ2-5; 7 bases match TRBD2. The CDR3 consists of 15 residues. V lost 4 bases to trimming and J lost 5 bases; unmatched junction nucleotides: 11. Germline V gene sequence: CDR1 SGDLS, CDR2 YYNGEE. The CDR3 region is CASSPQGAGLETQYF. In nucleotides, the CDR3 is TGTGCCAGCAGCCCCCAGGGAGCGGGGTTGGAGACCCAGTACTTC.

This clone was picked up one time. Other DNA sequences in this specimen translate into the identical CDR3. The chain links TRBV5-1 to TRBJ1-3; possibly TRBD1 for D (5 bases). Germline loops: CDR1 SGHRS, CDR2 YFSETQ. The CDR3 is 14 amino acids. V lost 2 bases, J lost 1 base, and 7 bases lay in between. The CDR3 nucleotides read TGCGCCAGCAGCTTAGGACAATCTGGAAACACCATATATTTT. Translating it yields CASSLGQSGNTIYF.

The chain is built from TRBV5-1 and TRBJ2-2, with D unresolved. The V and J ends lost 4 bases and 2 bases respectively, with 6 bases between them. The CDR3 contains 13 residues. Germline CDR1 reads SGHRS; CDR2 reads YFSETQ. CDR3 nucleotide sequence: TGCGCCAGCAGCAATCGAAACACCGGGGAGCTGTTTTTT. Amino acids: CASSNRNTGELFF. The full variable domain, in which reference TRBV5-1 and TRBJ2-2 provide the parts outside the CDR3, is KAGVTQTPRYLIKTRGQQVTLSCSPISGHRSVSWYQQTPGQGLQFLFEYFSETQRNKGNFPGRFSGRQFSNSRSEMNVSTLELGDSALYLCASSNRNTGELFFGEGSRLTVL.

V usage is TRBV4-1 and J usage is TRBJ1-2; D not resolved. The CDR3 contains 11 residues. CDR1 is MGHRA and CDR2 is YSYEKL in the germline V gene. V was clipped by 8 bases and J by 2 bases, with 6 bases between them. In DNA, the CDR3 is TGCGCCAGCCGAGGGAACTATGGCTACACCTTC. Encoded protein: CASRGNYGYTF.

The chain carries TRBV5-1 and TRBJ2-2; D tentatively fits TRBD1 or TRBD2 (5 bases each). Germline CDR1 and CDR2: SGHRS and YFSETQ. Trimming took off 1 base at V and 9 bases at J, with 7 bases between the two ends. The CDR3 covers 12 residues. The CDR3 sequence is CASSLRDRELFF. The CDR3 DNA is TGCGCCAGCAGCTTGAGGGACCGGGAGCTGTTTTTT.

The rearrangement uses TRBV5-1 and TRBJ2-2; 7 bases are shared with TRBD1. Germline CDR1 and CDR2: SGHRS and YFSETQ. V trimming: 8 bases; J trimming: 4 bases; junction bases outside the gene matches: 8. The length of the CDR3 is 14 residues. The CDR3 DNA sequence: TGCGCCAGTAGAAGGGGGCGCGGCACCGGGGAGCTGTTTTTT. This codes for CASRRGRGTGELFF.

The rearrangement links TRBV5-6 to TRBJ2-3; 8 nucleotides align to TRBD2. The V gene's germline CDR1 is SGHDT and CDR2 YYEEEE. Unmatched junction bases numbered 9, after V lost 4 bases and J lost 2 bases. The length of the CDR3 is 16 residues. CDR3 protein: CASSPKLAATTDTQYF. DNA for the CDR3: TGTGCCAGCAGCCCTAAACTAGCGGCCACCACAGATACGCAGTATTTT.

The chain has TRBV6-1 and TRBJ2-5, with 14 bases identical to TRBD2. Losses at the gene ends were 6 bases for V and 3 bases for J; bases not matched to a gene: 3. The CDR3 has 15 residues. Germline values: CDR1 MNHNS, CDR2 SASEGT. The DNA for the CDR3 is TGTGCCAGCAGCCGACTAGCGGGGGGGAAAGAGACCCAGTACTTC. This encodes CASSRLAGGKETQYF.

J is TRBJ1-4 and V is TRBV11-2; D remains unclear. Germline CDR1 is SGHAT and CDR2 is FQNNGV. Trimming removed 1 base from V and 7 bases from J, with 13 bases in between. The CDR3 totals 15 residues. The CDR3 sequence: CASSLVIGAGEKLFF. The CDR3 DNA sequence: TGTGCCAGCAGCTTAGTGATCGGAGCCGGTGAAAAACTGTTTTTT.

V and J are TRBV19 and TRBJ1-5, with D perhaps matching TRBD1 (6 bases). Germline loops: CDR1 LNHDA, CDR2 SQIVND (reference sequence). The CDR3 runs 15 residues. Between the trimmed V and J ends, which lost 6 bases and 4 bases, there was a span of 16 bases. In DNA, the CDR3 is TGTGCCAGTAGATCATACGGGACAATTAATCAGCCCCAGCATTTT. Translating it yields CASRSYGTINQPQHF. Drawing the rest from reference TRBV19 and TRBJ1-5, the complete variable domain is DGGITQSPKYLFRKEGQNVTLSCEQNLNHDAMYWYRQDPGQGLRLIYYSQIVNDFQKGDIAEGYSVSREKKESFPLTVTSAQKNPTAFYLCASRSYGTINQPQHFGDGTRLSIL.

The chain is built from TRBV9 and TRBJ1-5, with D hard to call. The CDR3 runs 16 residues. The V end lost 3 bases, the J end lost 0 bases, and 13 bases lay between the germline ends. Germline V gives CDR1 SGDLS, CDR2 YYNGEE. In nucleotides, the CDR3 is TGTGCCAGCAGCGACGCCTCCGGGTTTAGCAATCAGCCCCAGCATTTT. This gives the protein CASSDASGFSNQPQHF.

The V and J genes are TRBV9 and TRBJ2-7; 10 bases agree with TRBD2. V dropped 4 bases and J dropped 7; count of bases not matched to a gene: 8. The germline gives CDR1 SGDLS, CDR2 YYNGEE. CDR3 length: 14 amino acids. This chain's CDR3 is CASSYGTSVGEQYF. DNA of the CDR3: TGTGCCAGCAGCTACGGGACTAGCGTGGGAGAGCAGTACTTC. The variable domain in full, completed from reference TRBV9 and TRBJ2-7, reads DSGVTQTPKHLITATGQRVTLRCSPRSGDLSVYWYQQSLDQGLQFLIQYYNGEERAKGNILERFSAQQFPDLHSELNLSSLELGDSALYFCASSYGTSVGEQYFGPGTRLTVT.

This clone has just one count. The chain employs TRBV6-1 and TRBJ2-3; the match to TRBD2 covers 14 bases. V trimming: 3 bases; J trimming: 4 bases; junction bases outside the gene matches: 3. Germline V lookup: CDR1 MNHNS, CDR2 SASEGT. The CDR3 loop spans 16 amino acids. CDR3 protein: CASSDRLAGGSDTQYF. As DNA, the CDR3 is TGTGCCAGCAGTGATAGACTAGCGGGGGGGTCAGATACGCAGTATTTT.

V and J are TRBV19 and TRBJ1-5; TRBD1 aligns across 10 bases. Germline V gene lookup returns CDR1 LNHDA and CDR2 SQIVND (reference sequence). Losses at the gene ends were 1 base for V and 2 bases for J; bases not matched to a gene: 23. The length of the CDR3 is 23 residues. This CDR3 reads CASSIGGFRTGGAFTVGNQPQHF. The CDR3 DNA is TGTGCCAGTAGTATAGGTGGATTTAGGACAGGGGGGGCCTTCACGGTGGGCAATCAGCCCCAGCATTTT.

The chain combines TRBV10-3 with TRBJ1-1; D not certain. The germline gives CDR1 ENHRY, CDR2 SYGVKD. Trimming took off 0 bases at V and 0 bases at J, with 5 bases between the two ends. This CDR3 spans 14 amino acids. The CDR3 coding sequence is TGTGCCATCAGTGAGTCGCTCATGAACACTGAAGCTTTCTTT. This gives the protein CAISESLMNTEAFF.

This clone came up once. This rearrangement joins TRBV7-2 to TRBJ1-3; TRBD1 is a possible D gene (5 bases). V was clipped by 5 bases and J by 4 bases, with 18 bases between them. The germline CDR1 and CDR2 sequences are SGHTA and FQGNSA. The CDR3 extends over 16 amino acids. The CDR3 spells CASSPQVSGAGNTIYF. The CDR3 DNA is TGTGCCAGCAGCCCTCAGGTCTCCGGGGCAGGAAACACCATATATTTT.

The chain carries TRBV9 and TRBJ2-6; D may be TRBD1 (6 bases). CDR1 is SGDLS, CDR2 YYNGEE, per germline. The V end lost 4 bases, the J end lost 0 bases, and 20 bases lay between the germline ends. This CDR3 region has 19 residues. CDR3 region: CASSISRDNPISGANVLTF. DNA of the CDR3: TGTGCCAGCAGCATAAGCCGGGACAATCCCATCTCTGGGGCCAACGTCCTGACTTTC.

The genes are TRBV2 and TRBJ2-5; 9 nucleotides line up with TRBD1. The CDR3 loop spans 13 amino acids. V was clipped by 8 bases and J by 1 base; unmatched bases: 2. Germline lookup yields CDR1 SNHLY and CDR2 FYNNEI. CDR3 protein: CASPDRGQETQYF. CDR3 in DNA: TGTGCCAGCCCGGACAGGGGCCAAGAGACCCAGTACTTC.

The chain carries TRBV25-1 and TRBJ2-3; a possible D gene is TRBD2 (6 bases). The CDR3 runs to 14 residues. V was shortened by 2 bases and J by 6 bases, with 12 bases between the two germline ends. Germline V gives CDR1 MGHDK, CDR2 SYGVNS. The CDR3 sequence: CASSEGGILDTQYF. Written as DNA, the CDR3 is TGTGCCAGCAGTGAAGGGGGGATATTGGATACGCAGTATTTT.

This chain uses TRBV7-9 with TRBJ2-1; 12 positions agree with TRBD2. J gave up 2 bases and V 7 bases, and 3 bases lay outside the gene matches. Germline CDR1 SEHNR, CDR2 FQNEAQ (reference sequence). CDR3 length: 15 residues. The CDR3 DNA reads TGTGCCAGCATTTCTAGCGGGGGGGCCTACAATGAGCAGTTCTTC. It translates to CASISSGGAYNEQFF. The full variable domain, in which reference TRBV7-9 and TRBJ2-1 provide the parts outside the CDR3, is DTGVSQNPRHKITKRGQNVTFRCDPISEHNRLYWYRQTLGQGPEFLTYFQNEAQLEKSRLLSDRFSAERPKGSFSTLEIQRTEQGDSAMYLCASISSGGAYNEQFFGPGTRLTVL.

This chain connects TRBV6-5 to TRBJ2-2, with D perhaps given as TRBD1 or TRBD2 (5 bases each). This CDR3 is 13 amino acids long. V lost 6 bases and J lost 12, with 17 bases in between. CDR1 and CDR2 from the germline V gene are MNHEY and SVGAGI. Here the CDR3 DNA reads TGTGCCAGCAGGAAGGACGGGGCTACGAAGCTGTTTTTT. It codes for CASRKDGATKLFF.

The chain carries TRBV13 and TRBJ2-5; 7 bases map to TRBD2. The V gene's germline CDR1 is PRHDT and CDR2 FYEKMQ (reference sequence). This CDR3 is built from 17 residues. J gave up 4 bases and V 5 bases, and 16 bases lay outside the gene matches. As DNA, the CDR3 is TGTGCCAGCAGCCTACGTTTTGCGGGGGATGGCAGAGAGACCCAGTACTTC. This encodes CASSLRFAGDGRETQYF. The whole variable domain, remainder taken from reference TRBV13 and TRBJ2-5, is AAGVIQSPRHLIKEKRETATLKCYPIPRHDTVYWYQQGPGQDPQFLISFYEKMQSDKGSIPDRFSAQQFSDYHSELNMSSLELGDSALYFCASSLRFAGDGRETQYFGPGTRLLVL.

The table lists this clone with a few counts. This chain connects TRBV30 to TRBJ1-2, with a weak D call TRBD1 (5 bases). The germline gives CDR1 GTSNPN, CDR2 SVGIG (reference sequence). The V and J ends lost 2 bases and 3 bases respectively, with 10 bases between them. CDR3 length equals 13 residues. The CDR3 DNA follows: TGTGCCTGGAGTCCGGGGGAAGACTATGGCTACACCTTC. This codes for CAWSPGEDYGYTF.

The V gene is TRBV30, the J gene TRBJ1-2; 7 bases map to TRBD1. J gave up 4 bases and V 5 bases, and 4 bases lay outside the gene matches. This CDR3 has 12 residues. Germline V gene lookup returns CDR1 GTSNPN and CDR2 SVGIG (reference sequence). This CDR3 is CAWSTGAYGYTF. CDR3 in DNA: TGTGCCTGGTCCACAGGGGCCTATGGCTACACCTTC.

The J gene is TRBJ2-3, the V gene TRBV21-1. TRBV21-1 is a known pseudogene. The CDR3 runs 13 residues. The CDR3 sequence is CASSILGVPSQYF. The CDR3 nucleotides read TGTGCCAGCAGCATCTTAGGCGTTCCTTCGCAGTATTTT.

This clone is a singleton in its sample. The chain has TRBV6-1 and TRBJ1-2, with a weak D call TRBD1 (6 bases). Trimming cost V 1 base and J 4 bases, with 13 bases left between them. This CDR3 spans 15 amino acids. Germline-derived CDR1 and CDR2 are MNHNS and SASEGT. This CDR3 is CASSEGLGGGYGYTF. CDR3 nucleotides: TGTGCCAGCAGTGAAGGGCTAGGGGGGGGCTATGGCTACACCTTC.

This clone was recorded a few times. The rearrangement uses TRBV19 and TRBJ2-3; a weak D match, TRBD2 (6 bases). Trimming pared 3 bases from V and 0 bases from J, leaving 10 bases between. CDR1 and CDR2 (germline): LNHDA, SQIVND (reference sequence). This CDR3 region has 15 residues. The CDR3 DNA is TGTGCCAGTAGTATGGCGGGGTTAAGCACAGATACGCAGTATTTT. Protein sequence: CASSMAGLSTDTQYF.

The chain has TRBV6-5 and TRBJ1-2, with 8 bases identical to TRBD1. Germline V gives CDR1 MNHEY, CDR2 SVGAGI. This CDR3 comprises 12 residues. V shed 6 bases, J shed 6 bases, and the junction held 3 bases outside the gene matches. This CDR3 is CASRGQAHGYTF. The CDR3 coding sequence is TGTGCCAGCAGGGGACAGGCACATGGCTACACCTTC.

The J gene is TRBJ1-1, the V gene TRBV5-1; 8 bases match TRBD1. V lost 3 bases, J lost 6 bases, and 7 bases stayed unmatched. This CDR3 spans 14 amino acids. In germline, CDR1 is SGHRS, CDR2 YFSETQ. This CDR3 is CASSSDRGFAEAFF. In DNA, the CDR3 is TGCGCCAGCAGCTCCGACAGGGGCTTCGCTGAAGCTTTCTTT.

The rearrangement links TRBV5-4 to TRBJ2-1; 14 positions match TRBD2. Trimming took 0 bases from V and 0 from J; bases not matched to a gene: 8. Per the germline V gene, CDR1 is SGHNT and CDR2 is YYREEE (reference sequence). This CDR3 has 20 residues. Here the CDR3 DNA reads TGTGCCAGCAGCTTGGAGTTTGGACTAGCGGGGGGAAGCTCCTACAATGAGCAGTTCTTC. Translated: CASSLEFGLAGGSSYNEQFF.

The gene calls are TRBV7-9 and TRBJ1-6; D ambiguous. In germline, CDR1 is SEHNR, CDR2 FQNEAQ (reference sequence). The V end was cut by 1 base, the J end by 5 bases, with 9 bases between. The CDR3 extends over 15 amino acids. The CDR3 DNA reads TGTGCCAGCAGCTTAGGAGGAGGTAATAATTCACCCCTCCACTTT. Translated: CASSLGGGNNSPLHF. Filled out from reference TRBV7-9 and TRBJ1-6, the complete variable domain reads DTGVSQNPRHKITKRGQNVTFRCDPISEHNRLYWYRQTLGQGPEFLTYFQNEAQLEKSRLLSDRFSAERPKGSFSTLEIQRTEQGDSAMYLCASSLGGGNNSPLHFGNGTRLTVT.

J is TRBJ2-2 and V is TRBV7-2; D not certain. Trimming shortened V by 1 base and J by 0 bases, and 3 bases separated the two germline ends. CDR1 and CDR2 (germline): SGHTA, FQGNSA. The CDR3 covers 14 residues. As DNA, the CDR3 is TGTGCCAGCAGCTTAGAGGCGAACACCGGGGAGCTGTTTTTT. Its protein is CASSLEANTGELFF. The complete variable domain, with remaining parts taken from reference TRBV7-2 and TRBJ2-2, reads GAGVSQSPSNKVTEKGKDVELRCDPISGHTALYWYRQSLGQGLEFLIYFQGNSAPDKSGLPSDRFSAERTGGSVSTLTIQRTQQEDSAVYLCASSLEANTGELFFGEGSRLTVL.